The 3 T cell receptor beta chains below were found in one sample sequenced in a study of shared clonotypes between healthy human individuals. Terminally differentiated effector memory CD45RA+ cells were left out of the naive CD8 fraction, which was CD45RO-negative and positively selected for CCR7. This table comes from immunoSEQ multiplex PCR, and its TCRdb copy is limited to in-frame clones, with some not included. Of roughly 770,000 clones listed, about 96% are singletons. The sample was naive CD8+ T cells sorted from blood. The receptors originated from a man aged 25 to 45 in good health.

The chain links TRBV27 to TRBJ1-5; D is ambiguous. CDR1 MNHEY and CDR2 SMNVEV come from the germline V gene (reference sequence). The CDR3 has 14 residues. Trimming cost V 5 bases and J 7 bases, with 15 bases left between them. CDR3 bases: TGTGCCAGCAGTAGCCGCCGATCCGGACAGCCCCAGCATTTT. Its translation: CASSSRRSGQPQHF.

The chain combines TRBV4-3 with TRBJ2-7, with D hard to call. Germline-derived CDR1 and CDR2 are LGHNA and YSLEER. The V end was cut by 0 bases, the J end by 6 bases, with 18 bases between. There are 16 residues in the CDR3. The CDR3 DNA reads as TGCGCCAGCAGCCAAGATGCCCGCCAGTCTGGTCTCGAGCAGTACTTC. This translates into CASSQDARQSGLEQYF.

V usage is TRBV29-1 and J usage is TRBJ2-7; a weak D match, TRBD1 (6 bases). The V gene lost 2 bases and the J gene lost 3 bases, with 11 bases spanning the gap. The CDR3 extends over 13 amino acids. The germline V gene encodes CDR1 SQVTM and CDR2 ANQGSEA. CDR3 sequence: CSVELTGVYEQYF. Written as DNA, the CDR3 is TGCAGCGTTGAATTGACAGGAGTCTACGAGCAGTACTTC.